The clone carrying this T cell receptor beta chain was counted a single time. No antigen is known for it. The same CDR3 also results from other DNA sequences found in this sample. This sample is part of a study of cytomegalovirus exposure and HLA in healthy donors. General study results and limits: Most TCR sequences proved rare, with some public TCRs found in many donors.

It was with 60 Vbeta and 13 Jbeta primers that the PCR ran. Measured with immunoSEQ multiplex PCR; TCRdb has only the in-frame clones, and not every one. Of 200,000 or so clones listed, over 65% are singletons. The source of this sequence is a boy younger than 10 in good health and CMV-seronegative. Sequencing used PBMCs.

The CDR3 here is CASSSQGYGYTF. The DNA of the CDR3 is TGTGCCAGCAGTTCGCAGGGTTATGGCTACACCTTC. J is TRBJ1-2 and V is TRBV6-5; a weak D match, TRBD1 (5 bases). The germline CDR1 and CDR2 sequences are MNHEY and SVGAGI. This CDR3 contains 12 residues. V was clipped by 4 bases and J by 5 bases, with 8 bases between them.